The clone carrying this TCR beta chain was detected only a few times. Its specificity is unknown. Every bit of the isolated RNA underwent reverse transcription, so sequencing read expressed TCRB transcripts. Profiling relied on immunoSEQ multiplex PCR, and the TCRdb table lists in-frame clones only, not all of them. The table records about 140,000 clones, 10% to 15% of them present only once. Each of the CD4+ naive, central memory, regulatory and stem cell-like memory populations was sorted via CD45RO/CCR7/CD25/CD127/CD95/CD27. The CDR3 is made up of 12 amino acids. Per the germline V gene, CDR1 is GTSNPN and CDR2 is SVGIG (reference sequence). The V and J ends lost 1 base and 10 bases respectively, with 8 bases between them. The data originate from a study of beta chain features in type 1 diabetes. Regarding the study as a whole: Shortening of TCRB CDR3s, moderate but significant, appeared in all four CD4+ subsets of Type 1 diabetes patients. The VDJ junctions of type 1 diabetes patients carried fewer insertions and more deletions.

The chain couples TRBV30 to TRBJ1-6; D is undetermined. The clonotype was recovered from a man younger than 30 with type 1 diabetes. The sample consisted of central memory CD4+ T cells from blood. CDR3 coding DNA: TGTGCCTGGAGTGGCGTAGGGTCACCCCTCCACTTT. Its translation: CAWSGVGSPLHF.